This T cell receptor beta chain was found in a study of blood T cell repertoires in COVID-19 (TCRdb year 2020). Background for the entire study: Samples from collaborators originated in the United States, Italy and Spain and spanned both the acute and convalescent phases of COVID-19. The prospective study material was composed of cDNA or gDNA derived from T cells, B-cell-depleted T cells, or PBMCs. The repertoires were made available in a free public database intended to serve as a resource for research on the immune response to SARS-CoV-2. The dataset comprised deeply sampled blood TCRbeta repertoires from subjects exposed to, actively infected with, or recovered from COVID-19. Where HLA class I and class II types were available, the types were taken from metadata supplied by the sample provider, not from assay-based typing. Samples were obtained from the ongoing ImmuneRACE study (first 160 participants) and from 1,254 subjects provided by 6 global collaborators. Nearly every sample came with metadata listing a de-identified subject ID, COVID-19 status, age in years and sex. General conclusions and limits of the study: How much clinical and demographic metadata was included differed by source and by participant, and the metadata was provided uncurated.

V gives up 7 bases and J gives up 4 bases, and the segment between their germline ends measures 14 bases. The CDR1 and CDR2 encoded by the germline V gene are MNHEY and SVGAGI. The CDR3 goes from the cysteine to the phenylalanine over 14 residues. Just CDR3 DNA is preserved here, 42 bases in frame from base 1. TCRbeta CDR3 regions were amplified from genomic DNA by means of the immunoSEQ Assay, a bias-controlled multiplex PCR. Turning to the authors' computational methods: Within the assay, amplification of reference gene primers was used to estimate how many nucleated cells each sample contained. To quantify the absolute abundance of each unique TCRbeta CDR3 rearrangement, sequence reads were collapsed and filtered. Productive Simpson clonality was computed per sample as the square root of Simpson's diversity index over productive rearrangements. This is the immuneACCESS table as TCRdb keeps it, with only in-frame sequences that have V and J called. A part of the clones is gone; compared with another copy, unresolved V genes explain less than half, and the rest is unexplained. V and J calls and clone size follow that table, whereas D and trimming were derived from the DNA. Within this sample are roughly 460,000 clones, with about 87% of them counted one time only. The ten largest clones represent around 0.92% of the sample.

One collaborating source in Seattle enrolled patients while the patients were actively infected and followed the patients over time throughout the course of disease. Whole blood was collected in K2EDTA tubes by collaborating institutions according to the institutions' own protocols. Collaborator samples were shipped for TCRbeta analysis as frozen whole blood, isolated PBMCs, or DNA extracted from either sample type. Details on this clone: Its binding antigen is unknown. Base quality data are lacking; no much larger clone is found one base away.

Sequencing was done on a sample of peripheral blood. The chain is encoded by TRBV6-5 joined to TRBJ1-5, with the D gene not confidently named. This clonotype was sampled from a man between 18 and 29 years old with COVID-19, enrolled during active disease. The CDR3 is CASILNRGNQPQHF. The nucleotide sequence reads TGTGCCAGCATTCTAAATCGGGGTAATCAGCCCCAGCATTTT.